This TCR beta chain is from a study of cytomegalovirus exposure and HLA in healthy donors. A remark on this clone: The antigen remains unidentified. A read error may produce the germline difference seen at one junction end.

Both 60 Vbeta primers and 13 Jbeta primers went into the PCR. This table comes from immunoSEQ multiplex PCR, and its TCRdb copy is limited to in-frame clones, with some not included. Seen here are approximately 170,000 clones, 70% to 75% observed once, and the top ten hold 3% to 3.5%. These donors, healthy bone marrow donors, were studied. The CDR3 is 17 amino acids. Germline V gives CDR1 SEHNR, CDR2 FQNEAQ (reference sequence). Findings and caveats of the study: An apparent linkage of common viral pathogens to several of the most significant clusters emerged in a later analysis.

Sequenced input: PBMCs. This clonotype originated in a woman aged 30 to 39 in good health and CMV-seropositive. The chain couples TRBV7-9 to TRBJ2-3, with 12 bases lining up with TRBD2. CDR3 protein: CSSSEGLAGGNADTQYF. The CDR3 nucleotides are TGTTCCAGCAGCGAAGGGCTAGCGGGAGGGAATGCAGATACGCAGTATTTT.